What follows are 22 T cell receptor beta chains derived from one specimen sequenced in a study of blood T cell repertoires in COVID-19. Repertoires were generated with immunoSEQ multiplex PCR, while TCRdb's copy carries only in-frame clones and drops some. The sample consists of roughly 260,000 clones, around nine tenths of them appearing once. Sequenced material: PBMCs or T cells enriched from blood (not recorded which). All receptors derive from a woman younger than 30 who had recovered from COVID-19.

The rearrangement joins TRBV18 to TRBJ1-1; D is perhaps TRBD1 (5 bases). The V and J ends lost 3 bases and 0 bases respectively, with 11 bases between them. CDR3 length equals 15 residues. Germline CDR1 and CDR2: KGHSH and LQKENI. CDR3 sequence reads: CASSPAATVNTEAFF. Written as DNA, the CDR3 is TGTGCCAGCTCACCCGCCGCGACAGTGAACACTGAAGCTTTCTTT.

In its sample, this clone was seen once. The chain links TRBV11-3 to TRBJ2-5, with 7 nucleotides matching TRBD2. The CDR3 spans 16 residues. The V gene end was trimmed by 1 base and the J gene end by 5 bases; junction bases not matched to a gene: 10. The germline V gene has CDR1 SGHNT and CDR2 YENEEA. The CDR3 here is CASSLGIRRERETQYF. The CDR3 coding sequence is TGTGCCAGCAGCTTAGGCATTAGGCGGGAGCGGGAGACCCAGTACTTC. Full variable domain (outside the CDR3, taken from reference TRBV11-3 and TRBJ2-5): EAGVVQSPRYKIIEKKQPVAFWCNPISGHNTLYWYLQNLGQGPELLIRYENEEAVDDSQLPKDRFSAERLKGVDSTLKIQPAELGDSAVYLCASSLGIRRERETQYFGPGTRLLVL.

This clone was detected once. This rearrangement joins TRBV12-5 to TRBJ1-2, with 8 bases lining up with TRBD1. The CDR3 runs 14 residues. CDR1 and CDR2 (germline): LGHNT, FRNRAP. The trim removed 6 bases at V and 4 bases at J, leaving 7 bases unmatched. The CDR3 protein is CASGGQGFSYGYTF. Written as DNA, the CDR3 is TGTGCTAGTGGAGGACAGGGCTTCTCCTATGGCTACACCTTC.

In this sample, this clone turned up once. DNA of the CDR3: TGTGCCAGCAGCCTGACAGGGACTCAGCCCCAGCATTTT. It yields the protein CASSLTGTQPQHF. V is TRBV28 and J is TRBJ1-5; TRBD1 agrees at 7 bases. The CDR3 has 13 amino acids. J gave up 6 bases and V 6 bases, and 5 bases lay outside the gene matches. Germline CDR1 MDHEN, CDR2 SYDVKM.

The rearrangement links TRBV6-5 to TRBJ1-5, with a weak D call TRBD1 (5 bases). Trimming cost V 8 bases and J 4 bases, with 12 bases left between them. The CDR3 has 13 residues. The V gene's germline CDR1 is MNHEY and CDR2 SVGAGI. The CDR3 protein is CASRRDGNQPQHF. CDR3 coding DNA: TGTGCCAGCCGGCGGGACGGAAATCAGCCCCAGCATTTT.

The chain uses TRBV18 and TRBJ2-7, with TRBD2 matching over 13 bases. Germline assignment: CDR1 KGHSH and CDR2 LQKENI. V was pared by 1 base and J by 5 bases, with 5 bases of the junction left unmatched. The CDR3 loop spans 16 amino acids. CDR3 sequence: CASSPQLAGGRNEQYF. CDR3 DNA sequence: TGTGCCAGCTCACCACAACTAGCGGGAGGGCGGAACGAGCAGTACTTC.

The chain combines TRBV27 with TRBJ1-5; 12 positions match TRBD1. This CDR3 contains 18 residues. Germline CDR1 MNHEY, CDR2 SMNVEV (reference sequence). V shed 4 bases and J 7 bases; nucleotides not matched to a gene: 14. The CDR3 region is CASSSFTGTGGAWQPQHF. CDR3 in DNA: TGTGCCAGCAGTTCGTTCACCGGGACAGGGGGCGCCTGGCAGCCCCAGCATTTT.

The chain couples TRBV30 to TRBJ1-2; D is undetermined. Trimming stripped 5 bases from V and 2 bases from J, with 15 bases between. The germline V gene has CDR1 GTSNPN and CDR2 SVGIG (reference sequence). The CDR3 consists of 14 residues. The CDR3 coding sequence is TGTGCCTGGTCCATTGGATCGGGAAACTATGGCTACACCTTC. It specifies CAWSIGSGNYGYTF.

The chain couples TRBV27 to TRBJ2-1; a weak D match, TRBD2 (5 bases). The CDR3 consists of 14 residues. V was cut by 2 bases and J by 3 bases, with 8 bases left in between. Germline values: CDR1 MNHEY, CDR2 SMNVEV (reference sequence). CDR3 nucleotides: TGTGCCAGCAGTTTAAACCGGGACTACAATGAGCAGTTCTTC. Protein sequence: CASSLNRDYNEQFF.

This chain joins TRBV2 and TRBJ2-7; TRBD2 matches at 7 bases. J gave up 2 bases and V 5 bases, and 9 bases lay outside the gene matches. CDR1 is SNHLY and CDR2 is FYNNEI in the germline V gene. The CDR3 consists of 15 residues. CDR3 sequence (DNA): TGTGCCAGCAGTAAACCCCGGGGGGAGCCCTACGAGCAGTACTTC. This gives the protein CASSKPRGEPYEQYF.

The rearrangement uses TRBV24-1 and TRBJ2-1, with D maybe TRBD2 (5 bases). Looked up from germline, CDR1 is KGHDR and CDR2 is SFDVKD. Trimming removed 5 bases from V and 8 bases from J, with 18 bases in between. The CDR3 is made up of 15 amino acids. The CDR3 DNA follows: TGTGCCACCAGTGCGGGGAGCCCTACGGCGGATGAGCAGTTCTTC. Amino acids: CATSAGSPTADEQFF.

The chain joins TRBV18 to TRBJ1-1; weak D call: TRBD1 (5 bases). Trimming removed 2 bases from V and 6 bases from J, with 13 bases in between. The CDR3 sequence is 14 residues long. Germline values: CDR1 KGHSH, CDR2 LQKENI. The CDR3 here is CASSPGRDSAEAFF. CDR3 DNA: TGTGCCAGCTCACCAGGGAGGGACTCGGCTGAAGCTTTCTTT.

The chain employs TRBV7-9 and TRBJ2-7, with D perhaps TRBD2 (6 bases). V lost 5 bases and J 3 bases, leaving 11 bases between the germline ends. Looked up from germline, CDR1 is SEHNR and CDR2 is FQNEAQ (reference sequence). The CDR3 contains 13 residues. The CDR3 DNA is TGTGCCAGCAGCCCCCCCGGGAGCTACGAGCAGTACTTC. The encoded protein is CASSPPGSYEQYF.

This chain connects TRBV9 to TRBJ1-3; D perhaps matches TRBD1 (6 bases). The CDR3 is 17 residues long. Germline V gives CDR1 SGDLS, CDR2 YYNGEE. V lost 2 bases, J lost 0 bases, and 15 bases lay in between. CDR3 residues: CASSVGVQGNSGNTIYF. The DNA for the CDR3 is TGTGCCAGCAGCGTGGGAGTGCAGGGGAACTCTGGAAACACCATATATTTT.

This rearrangement joins TRBV19 to TRBJ2-2; 10 bases agree with TRBD1. There are 18 residues in the CDR3. The ends lost 5 bases at V and 4 bases at J; junction bases unmatched: 13. Germline values: CDR1 LNHDA, CDR2 SQIVND (reference sequence). The CDR3: CASSSGTGAPRGTGELFF. The CDR3 DNA reads TGTGCCAGTAGTTCCGGGACAGGGGCCCCTCGGGGCACCGGGGAGCTGTTTTTT.

The chain couples TRBV15 to TRBJ1-1; a possible D gene is TRBD1 (5 bases). The germline V gene has CDR1 LNHNV and CDR2 YYDKDF (reference sequence). The CDR3 contains 17 residues. Trimming took 1 base from V and 0 from J, leaving 15 bases between them. CDR3 sequence reads: CATSRVSTRQLNTEAFF. The CDR3 nucleotides are TGTGCCACCAGCAGAGTCTCCACTCGACAGTTGAACACTGAAGCTTTCTTT.

The chain has TRBV7-9 and TRBJ2-5, with no clear D. CDR3 size: 16 residues. The V and J ends lost 5 bases and 0 bases respectively, with 16 bases between them. Germline V gene lookup returns CDR1 SEHNR and CDR2 FQNEAQ (reference sequence). The CDR3 DNA sequence: TGTGCCAGCAGCCTGAGGCCCCTGATAAACCAAGAGACCCAGTACTTC. Translated, it gives CASSLRPLINQETQYF.

Here the CDR3 reads CASSLSRTGADTQYF. CDR3 coding DNA: TGTGCCAGCAGCTTAAGTCGGACAGGGGCAGATACGCAGTATTTT. This sequence joins TRBV7-3 and TRBJ2-3; 9 bases fit TRBD1. Per the germline V gene, CDR1 is SGHTA and CDR2 is FQGTGA. The CDR3 extends over 15 amino acids. Trimming took 1 base from V and 4 from J; bases not matched to a gene: 3. Combining the CDR3 with reference TRBV7-3 and TRBJ2-3 gives the whole variable domain GAGVSQTPSNKVTEKGKYVELRCDPISGHTALYWYRQSLGQGPEFLIYFQGTGAADDSGLPNDRFFAVRPEGSVSTLKIQRTERGDSAVYLCASSLSRTGADTQYFGPGTRLTVL.

V is TRBV6-5 and J is TRBJ2-7; D might be TRBD1 (6 bases). The CDR3 has 15 amino acids. CDR1 is MNHEY and CDR2 is SVGAGI in the germline V gene. The V end lost 9 bases, the J end lost 0 bases, and 18 bases lay between the germline ends. The CDR3 nucleotides are TGTGCCAGTGCCCCTATGGGGACATACTCCTACGAGCAGTACTTC. It is translated as CASAPMGTYSYEQYF.

This chain uses TRBV28 with TRBJ2-3, with 8 bases identical to TRBD2. The trim removed 6 bases at V and 2 bases at J, leaving 4 bases unmatched. This CDR3 is 14 amino acids long. Germline CDR1 reads MDHEN; CDR2 reads SYDVKM. The CDR3 region is CASSLSGNTDTQYF. In DNA, the CDR3 is TGTGCCAGCAGCCTTAGCGGGAACACAGATACGCAGTATTTT.

The CDR3 sequence: CASSYPGAGPSEAFF. The CDR3 DNA is TGTGCCAGCAGCTACCCGGGAGCCGGTCCATCTGAAGCTTTCTTT. The chain combines TRBV11-2 with TRBJ1-1, with unresolved D. Trimming took 4 bases from V and 6 from J, leaving 18 bases between them. From germline, CDR1 is SGHAT and CDR2 FQNNGV. CDR3 size: 15 residues.

The chain is built from TRBV28 and TRBJ1-1; perhaps TRBD1 as D (6 bases). Looked up from germline, CDR1 is MDHEN and CDR2 is SYDVKM. The ends were cut back, 5 bases at V and 0 bases at J, with 10 bases in the middle. This CDR3 is 14 amino acids long. The CDR3 DNA reads TGTGCCAGCAGTAGGGGGAGAATGAACACTGAAGCTTTCTTT. It translates to CASSRGRMNTEAFF.